The sequence of this T cell receptor beta chain was determined in a study of T cell responses to AZD1222 COVID-19 vaccine. Across the whole study: Second-dose intervals near 4 or 12 weeks were combined. Findings and limits, study-wide: Variant regions that are unmutated are reportedly the target of nearly half of spike-specific TCRs. Donors were chiefly white British, with a greater number of females, and clonal diversity was perhaps underestimated. Spike-spanning, vaccine-associated CD4 TCRs were dominant at 160-218 and 743-854.

Generated by immunoSEQ multiplex PCR, the TCRdb table keeps only in-frame clones and is missing some. Of around 100,000 clones in the sample, around 89% were seen once. The CDR3 has 16 residues. A note on this clone: Its antigen is not known.

This TCR was sampled from an adult in good health. V gene TRBV21-1 combines with J gene TRBJ2-4; the table's D call of TRBD2 was not tested on the DNA. TRBV21-1 is marked as a pseudogene. Sequencing used peripheral blood, obtained on day 0 of AZD1222 vaccination. The DNA for the CDR3 is TGTGCCAGCAGAAGGTACTGGGGGGGAGCCAAAAACATTCAGTACTTC. Protein sequence: CASRRYWGGAKNIQYF.